The clone carrying this TCR beta chain was seen only a few times. The data stem from a study of cytomegalovirus exposure and HLA in healthy donors. With 7 bases clipped from V and 6 bases from J, the junction kept 7 bases outside the gene matches. The CDR3 is 13 residues long. Germline V gives CDR1 SQVTM, CDR2 ANQGSEA. It was with 60 Vbeta and 13 Jbeta primers that the PCR ran. The assay was immunoSEQ multiplex PCR, and TCRdb's table has in-frame clones only and misses some. The data contain 200,000 or so clones, approximately 84% of them singletons. V gene TRBV29-1 combines with J gene TRBJ2-4; 9 positions agree with TRBD1. Input material: PBMCs. This clonotype was obtained from a man in his fifties or sixties in good health and CMV-seronegative. The CDR3, as DNA: TGCAGCGCCTATACAGGGGGCTTAAACATTCAGTACTTC. Translation gives CSAYTGGLNIQYF.